This TCR beta chain was sequenced during a study of blood T cell repertoires in COVID-19. Turning to the study itself: Italy, Spain and the United States were the sources of the convalescent and acute COVID-19 samples.

The V end was cut by 2 bases, the J end by 9 bases, with 19 bases between. The germline V gene encodes CDR1 MDHEN and CDR2 SYDVKM. The CDR3 has 15 amino acids. Method: immunoSEQ multiplex PCR; TCRdb's copy keeps in-frame clones and lacks some. The sample comprises under 200,000 clones, around 89% of which are singletons, and 5% to 6.5% rests with the top ten. The sequence derives from a man aged 40-49 years with active or convalescent COVID-19. This sequence joins TRBV28 and TRBJ1-1; a weak D match, TRBD1 (6 bases). Sequencing input: peripheral blood. CDR3 region: CASSLSVGGRPKAFF. CDR3 DNA sequence: TGTGCCAGCAGTTTAAGTGTCGGGGGGCGTCCCAAAGCTTTCTTT.